This TCR beta chain was observed in a study of control samples from healthy donors and cancer patients. Using immunoSEQ multiplex PCR, the repertoire was profiled, and TCRdb retains in-frame clones only, with some absent. The data contain about 160,000 clones, 90% to 95% of them singletons. This receptor was taken from a woman aged 60-75 years in good health. Sequenced: blood.

For the CDR3, the DNA is TGTGCCAGCTCACCTGGACTAGCGGGGCTTTATGGAACTTCCTACGAGCAGTACTTC. Translated: CASSPGLAGLYGTSYEQYF. This chain connects TRBV18 to TRBJ2-7; 12 bases are a match to TRBD2. V shed 3 bases and J 1 base; nucleotides not matched to a gene: 13. Per germline, CDR1 KGHSH and CDR2 LQKENI. This CDR3 comprises 19 residues.